The rows below give T cell receptor beta chains drawn from one sample of a study of T cells in tuberculosis. Data came from immunoSEQ multiplex PCR; TCRdb stores just in-frame clones and leaves some out. The sample consists of about 58,000 clones, approximately 88% of them appearing once. Sequenced: CD1b-GMM tetramer-negative cells sorted from PBMCs. The receptors were gathered from an adult woman with latent tuberculosis. The CDR3 runs from the conserved cysteine through the conserved F or W. A D gene is named only where the DNA matches it firmly. Part of the rows lack a size; the others show once, few, many or a class for expanded clones.

D gene	clone size	J gene	V gene	CDR3 DNA	CDR3 protein
-	-	TRBJ2-7	TRBV7-9	TGTGCCAGCAGCCTCCGGGATCGGCCCTACGAGCAGTACTTC	CASSLRDRPYEQYF
-	-	TRBJ1-6	TRBV7-9	TGTGCCAGCAGCTTAGCGTTGGGCGGGGACCGCTCCTATAATTCACCCCTCCACTTT	CASSLALGGDRSYNSPLHF
TRBD1	-	TRBJ1-1	TRBV10-1	TGCGCCACCGATAAGGACAGGGAGAACACTGAAGCTTTCTTT	CATDKDRENTEAFF
-	-	TRBJ1-4	TRBV2	TGTGCCAGCAGCGACAGCGACGAGGAAAAACTGTTTTTT	CASSDSDEEKLFF
-	-	TRBJ2-7	TRBV5-1	TGCGCCAGCAGCTTGGGGGACAAGTCCTACGAGCAGTACTTC	CASSLGDKSYEQYF
TRBD2	-	TRBJ2-7	TRBV6-5	TGTGCCAGCAGCCCAGCGGGGGCCAGCTCCTACGAGCAGTACTTC	CASSPAGASSYEQYF
TRBD1	-	TRBJ2-3	TRBV4-3	TGCGCCAGCAGCCAAGAGTCCGGGACAGGGGTAGATACGCAGTATTTT	CASSQESGTGVDTQYF
-	once	TRBJ2-3	TRBV7-3	TGTGCCAGCAGCTTAAAAATGGGCGATACGCAGTATTTT	CASSLKMGDTQYF
-	-	TRBJ1-5	TRBV6-1	TGTGCCAGCAGTGCAGGGAATCAGCCCCAGCATTTT	CASSAGNQPQHF
-	-	TRBJ1-1	TRBV7-6	TGTGCCAGCAGCTTAGCCAGAAACACTGAAGCTTTCTTT	CASSLARNTEAFF
TRBD1	-	TRBJ2-3	TRBV5-1	TGCGCCAGCAGCCAAACAGGGGACAGCACAGATACGCAGTATTTT	CASSQTGDSTDTQYF
TRBD1	-	TRBJ2-5	TRBV7-9	TGTGCCAGCAGCTTAGGGGCAGGGGGCCAAGAGACCCAGTACTTC	CASSLGAGGQETQYF
-	-	TRBJ1-2	TRBV10-3	TGTGCCATCAGCAAAATGACACAGGGTCATGGCTACACCTTC	CAISKMTQGHGYTF
TRBD1	-	TRBJ2-1	TRBV7-9	TGTGCCAGCAGCTCATTTTGGGTGACAGGGACCTACAATGAGCAGTTCTTC	CASSSFWVTGTYNEQFF
-	-	TRBJ1-2	TRBV18	TGTGCCAGCTCACCAGGTCCGCACGGGTCTGGCTACACCTTC	CASSPGPHGSGYTF
-	-	TRBJ2-7	TRBV13	TGTGCCAGCAGCTTAGTTGGGCCCTCGGAGCAGTACTTC	CASSLVGPSEQYF
TRBD1	-	TRBJ1-2	TRBV15	TGTGCCACCAGCACCGACAGGGGAGCCAACTATGGCTACACCTTC	CATSTDRGANYGYTF
TRBD2	-	TRBJ2-7	TRBV27	TGTGCCAGCACCAGACTAGCGGGAGTAATCGGCGAGCAGTACTTC	CASTRLAGVIGEQYF
TRBD1	-	TRBJ2-7	TRBV29-1	TGCAGCGTCGTGGGGGTCGGACAGGGGAGGACCTACGAGCAGTACTTC	CSVVGVGQGRTYEQYF
-	-	TRBJ1-1	TRBV4-3	TGCGCCAGCAGCCAACCGACAGGCTTGAGCACTGAAGCTTTCTTT	CASSQPTGLSTEAFF
-	-	TRBJ2-1	TRBV6-5	TGTGCCAGCAGTTACGCAACAGCCTACAATGAGCAGTTCTTC	CASSYATAYNEQFF
TRBD1	few	TRBJ1-2	TRBV19	TGTGCCAGTAGTACCTTGACAGGGTCCTACACCTTC	CASSTLTGSYTF
-	once	TRBJ2-7	TRBV7-9	TGTGCCAGCAGCGCCAGGGGATCCTACGAGCAGTACTTC	CASSARGSYEQYF
-	once	TRBJ2-3	TRBV18	TGTGCCAGCTCACCACAGCGGACAGATACGCAGTATTTT	CASSPQRTDTQYF
TRBD1	-	TRBJ2-7	TRBV7-2	TGTGCCAGCAGCTTATTGTCCACCCGGACAGGCCTTTTCTACGAGCAGTACTTC	CASSLLSTRTGLFYEQYF